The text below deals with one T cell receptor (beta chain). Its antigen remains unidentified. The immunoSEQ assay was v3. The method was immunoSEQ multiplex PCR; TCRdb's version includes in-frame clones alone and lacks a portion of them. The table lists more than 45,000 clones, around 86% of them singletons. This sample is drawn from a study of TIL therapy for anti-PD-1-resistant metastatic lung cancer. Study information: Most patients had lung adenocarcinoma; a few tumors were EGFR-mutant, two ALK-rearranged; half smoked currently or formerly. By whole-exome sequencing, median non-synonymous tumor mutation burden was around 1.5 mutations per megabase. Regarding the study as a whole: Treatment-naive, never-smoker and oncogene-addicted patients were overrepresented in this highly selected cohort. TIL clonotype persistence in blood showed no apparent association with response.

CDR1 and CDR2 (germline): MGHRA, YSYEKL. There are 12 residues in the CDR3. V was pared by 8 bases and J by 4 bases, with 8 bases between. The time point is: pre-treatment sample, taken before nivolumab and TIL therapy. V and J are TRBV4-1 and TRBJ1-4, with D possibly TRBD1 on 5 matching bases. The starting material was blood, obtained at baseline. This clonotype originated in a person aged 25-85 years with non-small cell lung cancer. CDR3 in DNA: TGCGCCAGCGGGGGGTTTAATGAAAAACTGTTTTTT. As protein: CASGGFNEKLFF.